The 7 T cell receptor beta chains in this list originate from one sample, sequenced in a study of spatial heterogeneity in lung cancer. TCRdb ran MiXCR on the 5' RACE reads and lists one entry per CDR3 protein. The data contain about 92,000 distinct CDR3 sequences, 10% to 15% of them seen just once; the ten biggest clones take up more than 40%. As for time point: sample taken at primary tumor resection. Tumor, nontumor lung or frozen PBMC supplied whole RNA that was sequenced unsorted. Sample: PBMCs, taken at surgery. These TCRs come from a male donor with early-stage non-small cell lung cancer.

This clonotype was counted ten times or more. This chain links TRBV7-3 with TRBJ1-1; TRBD1 is a possible D gene (6 bases). CDR3 length equals 13 residues. Germline values: CDR1 SGHTA, CDR2 FQGTGA. The V gene lost 3 bases and the J gene lost 3 bases, with 8 bases spanning the gap. The CDR3 nucleotides are TGTGCCAGCAGCTTCTCAGGGGACACTGAAGCTTTCTTT. Translated: CASSFSGDTEAFF.

DNA for the CDR3: TGTGCCAGCAGCCCCAGGGTTTCCTACGAGCAGTACTTC. It translates to CASSPRVSYEQYF. The chain joins TRBV9 to TRBJ2-7; maybe TRBD1 (5 bases). The length of the CDR3 is 13 residues. V lost 4 bases and J lost 1, with 9 bases in between. The germline V gene encodes CDR1 SGDLS and CDR2 YYNGEE.

This clonotype was detected many times. The CDR3 here is CASRPGASESQGQFF. DNA of the CDR3: TGTGCCAGCAGACCAGGGGCGTCGGAGTCTCAAGGGCAGTTCTTC. This chain joins TRBV28 and TRBJ2-1, with D maybe TRBD1 (6 bases). Trimming cost V 6 bases and J 12 bases, with 24 bases left between them. The CDR3 extends over 15 amino acids. In germline, CDR1 is MDHEN, CDR2 SYDVKM.

This chain uses TRBV7-2 with TRBJ2-5, with D perhaps being TRBD1 or TRBD2 (5 bases each). V lost 5 bases and J lost 2, with 15 bases in between. Germline V gene sequence: CDR1 SGHTA, CDR2 FQGNSA. This CDR3 region has 15 residues. Here the CDR3 reads CASSPGTPQQETQYF. In DNA, the CDR3 is TGTGCCAGCAGCCCCGGGACGCCACAACAAGAGACCCAGTACTTC. Using reference TRBV7-2 and TRBJ2-5 for the parts outside the CDR3, the full variable domain is GAGVSQSPSNKVTEKGKDVELRCDPISGHTALYWYRQSLGQGLEFLIYFQGNSAPDKSGLPSDRFSAERTGGSVSTLTIQRTQQEDSAVYLCASSPGTPQQETQYFGPGTRLLVL.

The chain employs TRBV20-1 and TRBJ2-2; 8 bases are a match to TRBD2. CDR3 length: 15 amino acids. V was pared by 4 bases and J by 7 bases, with 11 bases of the junction left unmatched. Germline V gives CDR1 DFQATT, CDR2 SNEGSKA (reference sequence). The CDR3 reads CSANRGAGADGELFF. CDR3 coding DNA: TGCAGTGCTAATCGTGGAGCGGGAGCAGACGGGGAGCTGTTTTTT.

The chain combines TRBV25-1 with TRBJ1-1, with D possibly TRBD1 on 6 matching bases. This CDR3 region has 15 residues. Germline CDR1 MGHDK, CDR2 SYGVNS. The V and J ends lost 1 base and 4 bases respectively, with 13 bases between them. The CDR3 DNA is TGTGCCAGCAGTGAATCATCAGGGGCCGGCACTGAAGCTTTCTTT. Translated: CASSESSGAGTEAFF.

This clonotype was seen a few times. This chain links TRBV9 with TRBJ1-2; D is unclear. The germline V gene has CDR1 SGDLS and CDR2 YYNGEE. Trimming took off 7 bases at V and 0 bases at J, with 7 bases between the two ends. The CDR3 consists of 12 residues. The CDR3 DNA reads TGTGCCAGCGGAGGCCCTAACTATGGCTACACCTTC. The encoded protein is CASGGPNYGYTF.